The entry below describes one T cell receptor (beta chain). Its antigen is still unknown. The CDR3 consists of 17 residues. Using immunoSEQ multiplex PCR, the repertoire was profiled, and TCRdb retains in-frame clones only, with some absent. Found here are approximately 25,000 clones, roughly 70% of them singletons; the top ten hold roughly 22%. These data originate in a study of vaccination effects on CD4 cells after COVID-19. Before sequencing took place, the ViraFEST assay used viral peptide pools to expand antigen-specific CD4+ T cells. Scientists isolated CD4+ T cells after a roughly ten-day culture period ended. Nucleocapsid antibody tests were negative, and the vaccine recipients had no prior SARS-CoV-2 infection. Each well held about 2.1 million PBMC cultured with around 10 ug/ml peptides and 8 to 10 IU/ml IL-2.

This receptor was identified in a human donor who received a COVID-19 vaccine. The sample was CD4+ T cells from PBMCs cultured with HCoV-NL63 spike peptides, taken before COVID-19 vaccination. This chain links TRBV21-1 with TRBJ1-5; the DNA was not compared with TRBD1, the D call given in the table. TRBV21-1 is termed a pseudogene. CDR3: CASSKGQGEASNQPQHF. CDR3 in DNA: TGTGCCAGCAGCAAAGGACAGGGGGAGGCTAGCAATCAGCCCCAGCATTTT.